This T cell receptor beta chain was identified during a study of control samples from healthy donors and cancer patients. Trimming took 1 base from V and 3 from J, leaving 18 bases between them. From germline, CDR1 is KGHSH and CDR2 LQKENI. CDR3 size: 17 residues. Sequencing used immunoSEQ multiplex PCR; TCRdb keeps in-frame clones, though not all of them. The table records roughly 170,000 clones, approximately 91% of them present only once. The chain couples TRBV18 to TRBJ1-1; D is possibly TRBD1 (6 bases). Sequencing input: blood. This receptor was taken from a woman aged 40 to 50 in good health. The CDR3 sequence is CASSPRGGSLLDTEAFF. The CDR3 nucleotides read TGTGCCAGCTCACCACGTGGGGGCAGCCTATTGGACACTGAAGCTTTCTTT.